Listed below are T cell receptor beta chains from one sample, sequenced in a study of T cell responses to AZD1222 COVID-19 vaccine. Method: immunoSEQ multiplex PCR; TCRdb's copy keeps in-frame clones and lacks some. The profile shows some 80,000 clones, 90% to 95% of them singletons. Sequencing was performed on peripheral blood, taken on day 0 of AZD1222 vaccination. All receptors come from an adult in good health. Both conserved end residues are part of each CDR3. The order of the fields is J gene, D gene, clone size, V gene, CDR3 DNA, CDR3 protein. A D gene is named only where the DNA matches it firmly. Clone size, where shown, is once, few, many, or a class for clones that have expanded.

TRBJ1-4	NA	NA	TRBV9	TGTGCCAGCAGCGTGGGGGGTACTAATGAAAAACTGTTTTTT	CASSVGGTNEKLFF
TRBJ1-6	NA	NA	TRBV19	TGTGCCAGTTCTCAAGGGGCGAGCTCCTATAATTCACCCCTCCACTTT	CASSQGASSYNSPLHF
TRBJ1-2	TRBD1	NA	TRBV19	TGTGCCAGTAGTAAAGACAGGGTTGGCTACACCTTC	CASSKDRVGYTF
TRBJ1-1	NA	NA	TRBV6-4	TGTGCCAGCAGGCAAGAGGTGGGGAACACTGAAGCTTTCTTT	CASRQEVGNTEAFF
TRBJ1-1	TRBD1	NA	TRBV27	TGTGCCAGCAGTTCCGTCGACAGGGGAAACACTGAAGCTTTCTTT	CASSSVDRGNTEAFF
TRBJ2-7	NA	NA	TRBV7-2	TGTGCCAGCAGCTCCCGGGGGGCGGGGTGGTACGAGCAGTACTTC	CASSSRGAGWYEQYF
TRBJ2-4	TRBD2	NA	TRBV4-1	TGCGCCAGCAGCCAAGTAGGACTAGCTCCAAACATTCAGTACTTC	CASSQVGLAPNIQYF
TRBJ1-6	NA	few	TRBV6-2/TRBV6-3	TGTGCCAGCAGTTACAGGGAAGGTTCACCCCTCCACTTT	CASSYREGSPLHF
TRBJ2-3	NA	once	TRBV6-2/TRBV6-3	TGTGCCAGCAGTTATGGTGTCTCTGGGGGGCCCGGAGATACGCAGTATTTT	CASSYGVSGGPGDTQYF
TRBJ2-5	TRBD2	NA	TRBV6-6	TGTGCCAGCAGCAGGGGACTAGCGGGCCAAGAGACCCAGTACTTC	CASSRGLAGQETQYF
TRBJ2-7	TRBD1	NA	TRBV19	TGTGCCAGTAGCCGACCAGGGGGACAAGCCTACGAGCAGTACTTC	CASSRPGGQAYEQYF
TRBJ1-1	NA	NA	TRBV10-3	TGTGCCATCAGTGAGTTAGGGGAAGCTTTCTTT	CAISELGEAFF
TRBJ2-7	NA	NA	TRBV5-4	TGTGCCAGCAGCTTGGATTTCGGGACACGAGTTAACGAGCAGTACTTC	CASSLDFGTRVNEQYF
TRBJ2-3	TRBD2	NA	TRBV5-1	TGCGCCAGCAGCTTGGGAGCGGGGGGCCGCACAGATACGCAGTATTTT	CASSLGAGGRTDTQYF
TRBJ2-5	NA	NA	TRBV6-5	TGTGCCAGCAGCCGGCCTCGGGAGACCCAGTACTTC	CASSRPRETQYF
TRBJ2-1	TRBD2	NA	TRBV9	TGTGCCAGCAGCGTCGGGGGGGTACGCGCAGTGGAGCAGTTCTTC	CASSVGGVRAVEQFF
TRBJ2-6	NA	NA	TRBV5-1	TGCGCCAGCAGCTTGGAGGGAGGTCGGAACTCTGGGGCCAACGTCCTGACTTTC	CASSLEGGRNSGANVLTF